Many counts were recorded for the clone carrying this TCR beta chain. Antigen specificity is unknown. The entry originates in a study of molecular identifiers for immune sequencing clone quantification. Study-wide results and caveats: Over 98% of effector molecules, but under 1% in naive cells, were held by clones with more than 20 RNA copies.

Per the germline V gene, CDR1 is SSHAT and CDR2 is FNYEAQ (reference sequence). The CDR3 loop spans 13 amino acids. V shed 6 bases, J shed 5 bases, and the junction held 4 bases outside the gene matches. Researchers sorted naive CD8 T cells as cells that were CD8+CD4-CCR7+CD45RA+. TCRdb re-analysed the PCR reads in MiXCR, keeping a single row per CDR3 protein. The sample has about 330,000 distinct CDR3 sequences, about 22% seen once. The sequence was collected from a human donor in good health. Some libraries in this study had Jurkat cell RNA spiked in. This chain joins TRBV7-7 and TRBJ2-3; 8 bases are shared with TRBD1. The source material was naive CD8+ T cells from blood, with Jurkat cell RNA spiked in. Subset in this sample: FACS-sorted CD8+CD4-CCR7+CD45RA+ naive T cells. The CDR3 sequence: CASSRTGGDTQYF. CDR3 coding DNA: TGTGCCAGCAGTCGTACAGGGGGAGATACGCAGTATTTT.